The present TCR beta chain was sequenced within a study of blood T cell repertoires in COVID-19 (dated by TCRdb to between 2020 and 2021). Looking at the study overall: Collaborator samples came from the United States, Italy and Spain and covered acute and convalescent phases of COVID-19. The samples were drawn from the first 160 participants of the ongoing ImmuneRACE study and from 1,200 or so subjects provided by 6 global collaborators. The repertoires were released in a freely available public database intended as a resource for research on the immune response to SARS-CoV-2. The material from the prospective study consisted of cDNA or gDNA derived from T cells, B-cell-depleted T cells, or PBMCs. Nearly every sample came with metadata listing a de-identified subject ID, COVID-19 status, age in years and sex. Subjects who had been exposed to COVID-19, were actively infected with it, or had recovered from it provided the deeply sampled blood TCRbeta repertoires that made up the dataset. Where available, HLA class I and class II types were taken from metadata supplied by the sample provider and were not determined by assay-based typing.

TCRbeta CDR3 regions were amplified from genomic DNA by means of the immunoSEQ Assay, a bias-controlled multiplex PCR. As for how the authors treated the data: Within the assay, amplification of reference gene primers was used to estimate how many nucleated cells each sample contained. To quantify the absolute abundance of each unique TCRbeta CDR3 rearrangement, sequence reads were collapsed and filtered. For each sample, productive Simpson clonality was calculated by taking the square root of Simpson's diversity index across productive rearrangements. Entries here come from immuneACCESS through TCRdb and include only in-frame sequences with V and J called. Some clones fail to appear in such tables; in the studies checked, an unresolved V gene covers under half of the shortfall, and the cause of the remainder is unknown. V and J calls and clone size come straight from that table; D and trimming were deduced from the DNA. A total of 400,000 or so clones appear in this sample, around nine tenths of them only once. Clones ranked in the top ten supply roughly 0.84% of the sample.

At one collaborating source in Seattle, patients were enrolled during active infection and were followed longitudinally through the course of disease. Whole blood was collected in K2EDTA tubes by collaborating institutions according to the institutions' own protocols. Collaborator samples were shipped for TCRbeta analysis as frozen whole blood, isolated PBMCs, or DNA extracted from either sample type. Overall study outcomes, separate from this receptor: The amount of clinical and demographic metadata varied by source and participant and was provided uncurated.

Notes on this clone: Its antigen is currently not known. Base qualities are not provided; no much larger clone lies one nucleotide away.

The sequenced sample was peripheral blood. This receptor was obtained from a man aged 18 to 29 with COVID-19, enrolled during active disease.

CDR3 sequence: CASGLGVREDGNIQYF. The DNA reads TGTGCTAGTGGTTTGGGGGTGCGGGAGGACGGGAACATTCAGTACTTC. The chain is assembled from TRBV12-5 and TRBJ2-4; the central 8 bases match TRBD2. CDR1 and CDR2, looked up from the germline V gene, are LGHNT and FRNRAP. Spanning cysteine to phenylalanine, the CDR3 consists of 16 amino acids. The retained sequence is limited to the CDR3, 48 bases, with the frame set at the first base. V is pruned by 1 base and J by 7 bases, leaving 9 bases of the junction without a gene match. Full variable domain (CDR3 extended with the reference TRBV12-5 and TRBJ2-4 proteins): DARVTQTPRHKVTEMGQEVTMRCQPILGHNTVFWYRQTMMQGLELLAYFRNRAPLDDSGMPKDRFSAEMPDATLATLKIQPSEPRDSAVYFCASGLGVREDGNIQYFGAGTRLSVL.